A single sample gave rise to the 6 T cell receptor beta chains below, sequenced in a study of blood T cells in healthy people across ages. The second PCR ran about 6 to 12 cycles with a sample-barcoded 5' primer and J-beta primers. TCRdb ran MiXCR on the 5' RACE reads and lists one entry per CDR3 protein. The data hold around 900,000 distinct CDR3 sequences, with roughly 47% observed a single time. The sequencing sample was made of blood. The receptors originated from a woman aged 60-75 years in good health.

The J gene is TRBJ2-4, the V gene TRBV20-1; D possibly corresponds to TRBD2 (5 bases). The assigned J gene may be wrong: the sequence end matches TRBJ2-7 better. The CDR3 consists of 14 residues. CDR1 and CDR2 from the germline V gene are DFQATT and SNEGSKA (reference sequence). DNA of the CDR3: TGCAGTGCTAGGGACTCGATGGTCCCCTACGAGCAGTACTTC. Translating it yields CSARDSMVPYEQYF.

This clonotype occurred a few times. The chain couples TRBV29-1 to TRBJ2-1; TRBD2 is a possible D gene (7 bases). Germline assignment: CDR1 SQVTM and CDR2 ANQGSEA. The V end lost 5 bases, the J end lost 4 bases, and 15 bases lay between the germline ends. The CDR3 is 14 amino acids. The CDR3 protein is CSVPRGGLYNEQFF. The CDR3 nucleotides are TGCAGCGTTCCCCGAGGGGGACTATACAATGAGCAGTTCTTC.

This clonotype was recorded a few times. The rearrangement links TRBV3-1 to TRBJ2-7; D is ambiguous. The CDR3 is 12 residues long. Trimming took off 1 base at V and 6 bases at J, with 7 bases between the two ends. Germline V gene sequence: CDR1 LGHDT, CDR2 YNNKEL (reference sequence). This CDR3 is CASSQAAVEQYF. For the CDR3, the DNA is TGTGCCAGCAGCCAAGCGGCAGTCGAGCAGTACTTC.

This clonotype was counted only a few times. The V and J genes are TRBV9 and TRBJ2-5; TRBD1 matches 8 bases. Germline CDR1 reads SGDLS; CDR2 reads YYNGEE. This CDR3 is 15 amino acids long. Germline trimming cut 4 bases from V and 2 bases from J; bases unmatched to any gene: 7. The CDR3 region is CASSPTDRAQETQYF. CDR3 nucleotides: TGTGCCAGCAGCCCAACGGACAGGGCGCAAGAGACCCAGTACTTC.

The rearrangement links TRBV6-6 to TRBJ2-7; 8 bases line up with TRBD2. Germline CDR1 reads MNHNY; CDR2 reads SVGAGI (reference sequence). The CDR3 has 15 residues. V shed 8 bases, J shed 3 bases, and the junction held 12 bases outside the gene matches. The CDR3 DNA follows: TGTGCCAGCGGATCTCGGGAGGGCCGTCTCTACGAGCAGTACTTC. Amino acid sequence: CASGSREGRLYEQYF.

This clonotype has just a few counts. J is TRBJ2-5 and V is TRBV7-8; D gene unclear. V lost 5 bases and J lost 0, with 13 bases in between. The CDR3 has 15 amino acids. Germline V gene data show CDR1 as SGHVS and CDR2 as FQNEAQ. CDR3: CASSGNKGYQETQYF. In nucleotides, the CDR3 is TGTGCCAGCAGCGGAAATAAGGGTTACCAAGAGACCCAGTACTTC.